The T cell receptor beta chain under discussion was sequenced for a study of low-dose radiotherapy and immunotherapy resistance in tumors. This CDR3 is built from 16 residues. The V gene end was trimmed by 8 bases and the J gene end by 3 bases; junction bases not matched to a gene: 8. The V gene's germline CDR1 is MDHEN and CDR2 SYDVKM. This clonotype has ten or more counts. With TRAV- and TRBV-specific primers, first-strand cDNA was made, covering the alpha and beta chains. Over roughly 20 PCR cycles, TCRs were amplified from a constant-region primer and V-primer adapter. In TCRdb, the reads were re-called with MiXCR into one record per CDR3 protein. The repertoire holds 75,000 to 95,000 distinct CDR3 sequences, with 9.4% as singletons. Documented time point: before trial treatment.

The sequencing here drew on PBMCs, taken before treatment. The origin of this receptor is a male donor with prostate cancer. The chain recombines TRBV28 with TRBJ1-5; 12 nucleotides align to TRBD1. The CDR3 nucleotides read TGTGCCAGCTCCTTGGGGACAGGGGGCAACAATCAGCCCCAGCATTTT. Translated: CASSLGTGGNNQPQHF.